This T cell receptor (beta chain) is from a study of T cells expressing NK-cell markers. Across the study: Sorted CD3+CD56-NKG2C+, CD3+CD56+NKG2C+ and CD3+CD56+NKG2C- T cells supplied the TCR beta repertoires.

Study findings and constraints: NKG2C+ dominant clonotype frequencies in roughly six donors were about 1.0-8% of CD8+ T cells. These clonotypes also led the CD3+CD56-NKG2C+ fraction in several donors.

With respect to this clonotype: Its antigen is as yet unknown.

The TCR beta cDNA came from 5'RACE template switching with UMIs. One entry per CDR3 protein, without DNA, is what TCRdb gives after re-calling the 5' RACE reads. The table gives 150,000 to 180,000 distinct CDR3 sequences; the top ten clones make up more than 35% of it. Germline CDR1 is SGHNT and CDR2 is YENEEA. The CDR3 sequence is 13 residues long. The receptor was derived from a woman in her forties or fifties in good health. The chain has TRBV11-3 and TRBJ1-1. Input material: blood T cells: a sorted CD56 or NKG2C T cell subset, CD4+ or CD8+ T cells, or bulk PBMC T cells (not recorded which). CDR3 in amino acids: CASNPSENTEAFF.